This TCR beta chain derives from a study of technical replicates of blood from several donors. Assay: immunoSEQ multiplex PCR; the TCRdb copy retains only in-frame clones and omits some. The sample carries roughly 87,000 clones, 91% recorded once. This CDR3 contains 13 residues. Deletions cut 5 bases from V and 9 bases from J, with 14 bases between. Germline lookup yields CDR1 SGHTA and CDR2 FQGTGA. The chain recombines TRBV7-3 with TRBJ2-1; weak D call: TRBD2 (7 bases). The specimen was T cells isolated from PBMCs. The receptor's source is a human donor in good health. The CDR3 sequence: CASSKGLGGEQFF. The CDR3 nucleotides are TGTGCCAGCAGCAAAGGACTAGGGGGTGAGCAGTTCTTC.